The rows below give T cell receptor beta chains drawn from one sample of a study of regulatory T cells in long-lasting Graves disease. From the multiplex PCR reads, TCRdb called clonotypes with MiXCR, one entry per CDR3 protein. The table has about 530,000 distinct CDR3 sequences, 16% seen once. This sample was shared with a second study, whose subject was T cells in Graves' hyperthyroidism and ophthalmopathy.

The sequencing here drew on peripheral blood mononuclear cells (PBMCs), taken at new diagnosis, from a patient treated with antithyroid drugs. The receptors were gathered from a woman aged 35-65 years with Graves disease. Both conserved end residues are part of each CDR3. Each record gives: D gene, clone size, J gene, V gene, CDR3 DNA, CDR3 protein. The D gene is left open where the match is weak. Clone size is stated in some rows and not others, as once, few, many or a class when expanded.

D: .; size: many; J: TRBJ1-5; V: TRBV2; DNA: TGTGCCAGCAGCCCCGAGGTGGGACTTAGCAATCAGCCCCAGCATTTT; CDR3: CASSPEVGLSNQPQHF
D: .; size: few; J: TRBJ2-2; V: TRBV5-1; DNA: TGCGCCAGCAGCTTGGCCGGCCCCGCGAACACCGGGGAGCTGTTTTTT; CDR3: CASSLAGPANTGELFF
D: .; size: many; J: TRBJ2-5; V: TRBV2; DNA: TGTGCCAGCGTCAGGGAGGAGACCCAGTACTTC; CDR3: CASVREETQYF
D: .; size: .; J: TRBJ2-1; V: TRBV19; DNA: TGTGCCAGTAGTTTCAGGACGGGAGAGACCCAGTTCTTC; CDR3: CASSFRTGETQFF
D: .; size: few; J: TRBJ1-1; V: TRBV9; DNA: TGTGCCAGCAGCGCCGCCAAGGTGGGCACTGAAGCTTTCTTT; CDR3: CASSAAKVGTEAFF
D: TRBD1; size: .; J: TRBJ2-7; V: TRBV15; DNA: TGTGCCACCAGCAGCGCCTTGACAGGGGATGTATACGAGCAGTACTTC; CDR3: CATSSALTGDVYEQYF
D: .; size: .; J: TRBJ2-1; V: TRBV19; DNA: TGTGCCAGTAGTATAGGCCAGGTCCCCTACAATGAGCAGTTCTTC; CDR3: CASSIGQVPYNEQFF
D: .; size: many; J: TRBJ1-2; V: TRBV30; DNA: TGTGCCTGGAGTGTACACACCTATGGCTACACCTTC; CDR3: CAWSVHTYGYTF
D: .; size: many; J: TRBJ2-5; V: TRBV20-1; DNA: TGCAGTGCTAGAGATCCTGCGAGACACATACAAGAGACCCAGTACTTC; CDR3: CSARDPARHIQETQYF
D: TRBD2; size: .; J: TRBJ2-7; V: TRBV7-9; DNA: TGTGCCAGCAGCTCGGGACTAGTTCTAAGCTCCTACGAGCAGTACTTC; CDR3: CASSSGLVLSSYEQYF
D: TRBD2; size: many; J: TRBJ2-7; V: TRBV27; DNA: TGTGCCAGCAGTCCCTCCGGGGGGGGAATTCATGAGCAGTACTTC; CDR3: CASSPSGGGIHEQYF
D: TRBD2; size: many; J: TRBJ2-7; V: TRBV5-1; DNA: TGCGCCAGCAGCCAGACTAGCGGGGGGTCCTACGAGCAGTACTTC; CDR3: CASSQTSGGSYEQYF
D: TRBD2; size: few; J: TRBJ2-7; V: TRBV6-5; DNA: TGTGCCAGCAGTTCTTCTAGCGGGGGGTACGAGCAGTACTTC; CDR3: CASSSSSGGYEQYF
D: .; size: .; J: TRBJ1-4; V: TRBV19; DNA: TGTGCCAGTAGTCTCTCCGGACACGTGGAAAAACTGTTTTTT; CDR3: CASSLSGHVEKLFF
D: .; size: few; J: TRBJ1-2; V: TRBV11-2; DNA: TGTGCCAGCAGCTTGAGAGCCCGAAAATCCTATGGCTACACCTTC; CDR3: CASSLRARKSYGYTF
D: .; size: many; J: TRBJ2-7; V: TRBV20-1; DNA: TGCAGTGCTAGTGATCCGGGACCGAACTACGAGCAGTACTTC; CDR3: CSASDPGPNYEQYF
D: TRBD2; size: many; J: TRBJ2-3; V: TRBV2; DNA: TGTGCCAGCAGTGAAGTCGGTAGCGGGGGGAAGTTGGGTGCAGATACGCAGTATTTT; CDR3: CASSEVGSGGKLGADTQYF
D: .; size: .; J: TRBJ2-7; V: TRBV10-1; DNA: TGCGCCAGCAGTGAGTCGCCCGGGGGGCACGGCTTCTACGAGCAGTACTTC; CDR3: CASSESPGGHGFYEQYF
D: .; size: .; J: TRBJ2-5; V: TRBV9; DNA: TGTGCCAGCAGCCCCGTCGGGTCTAGGATCCAGTACTTC; CDR3: CASSPVGSRIQYF
D: TRBD2; size: many; J: TRBJ2-1; V: TRBV2; DNA: TGTGCCAGCAATACGGCGGGGGGGCGTAATGAGCAGTTCTTC; CDR3: CASNTAGGRNEQFF
D: .; size: many; J: TRBJ2-1; V: TRBV3-1; DNA: TGTGCCAGCAGCCAGATGGACTCGCAGGGAACCGGTACGGGAGCTTACAATGAGCAGTTCTTC; CDR3: CASSQMDSQGTGTGAYNEQFF
D: TRBD1; size: many; J: TRBJ2-5; V: TRBV14; DNA: TGTGCCAGCAGCTTACGGACAGGGGGCGGAGAGACCCAGTACTTC; CDR3: CASSLRTGGGETQYF
D: .; size: few; J: TRBJ2-7; V: TRBV19; DNA: TGTGCCAGTAGTACTGTAACAGGGTACCGCTACGAGCAGTACTTC; CDR3: CASSTVTGYRYEQYF
D: .; size: few; J: TRBJ2-3; V: TRBV19; DNA: TGTGCCAGTAGTTGGTCGGGGTCTAGCACAGATACGCAGTATTTT; CDR3: CASSWSGSSTDTQYF
D: .; size: .; J: TRBJ1-1; V: TRBV12-5; DNA: TGTGCTAGTGGTTCAAGGGTTGACACTGAAGCTTTCTTT; CDR3: CASGSRVDTEAFF
D: TRBD2; size: many; J: TRBJ2-1; V: TRBV6-2/TRBV6-3; DNA: TGTGCCAGCAGTTACGAGGCGGGGGGTCTCAAGGAGCAGTTCTTC; CDR3: CASSYEAGGLKEQFF
D: .; size: .; J: TRBJ1-6; V: TRBV12-3/TRBV12-4; DNA: TGTGCCAGCACCCCCCCAGGGCTAGGGCGCTCACCCCTCCACTTT; CDR3: CASTPPGLGRSPLHF
D: TRBD1; size: .; J: TRBJ1-1; V: TRBV19; DNA: TGTGCCAGTAGTTTTACAGGGGGTAACGCTGAAGCTTTCTTT; CDR3: CASSFTGGNAEAFF
D: .; size: .; J: TRBJ1-3; V: TRBV12-3/TRBV12-4; DNA: TGTGCCAGCAGAAGACCGGGCTCTGGAAACACCATATATTTT; CDR3: CASRRPGSGNTIYF
D: .; size: many; J: TRBJ1-2; V: TRBV4-1; DNA: TGCGCCAGCAGCCAACCTAGTCGGGGAAACTATGGCTACACCTTC; CDR3: CASSQPSRGNYGYTF
D: TRBD1; size: .; J: TRBJ2-7; V: TRBV20-1; DNA: TGCAGTGCTAGATCCCCGTTTGGACAGGGGGACGAGCAGTACTTC; CDR3: CSARSPFGQGDEQYF